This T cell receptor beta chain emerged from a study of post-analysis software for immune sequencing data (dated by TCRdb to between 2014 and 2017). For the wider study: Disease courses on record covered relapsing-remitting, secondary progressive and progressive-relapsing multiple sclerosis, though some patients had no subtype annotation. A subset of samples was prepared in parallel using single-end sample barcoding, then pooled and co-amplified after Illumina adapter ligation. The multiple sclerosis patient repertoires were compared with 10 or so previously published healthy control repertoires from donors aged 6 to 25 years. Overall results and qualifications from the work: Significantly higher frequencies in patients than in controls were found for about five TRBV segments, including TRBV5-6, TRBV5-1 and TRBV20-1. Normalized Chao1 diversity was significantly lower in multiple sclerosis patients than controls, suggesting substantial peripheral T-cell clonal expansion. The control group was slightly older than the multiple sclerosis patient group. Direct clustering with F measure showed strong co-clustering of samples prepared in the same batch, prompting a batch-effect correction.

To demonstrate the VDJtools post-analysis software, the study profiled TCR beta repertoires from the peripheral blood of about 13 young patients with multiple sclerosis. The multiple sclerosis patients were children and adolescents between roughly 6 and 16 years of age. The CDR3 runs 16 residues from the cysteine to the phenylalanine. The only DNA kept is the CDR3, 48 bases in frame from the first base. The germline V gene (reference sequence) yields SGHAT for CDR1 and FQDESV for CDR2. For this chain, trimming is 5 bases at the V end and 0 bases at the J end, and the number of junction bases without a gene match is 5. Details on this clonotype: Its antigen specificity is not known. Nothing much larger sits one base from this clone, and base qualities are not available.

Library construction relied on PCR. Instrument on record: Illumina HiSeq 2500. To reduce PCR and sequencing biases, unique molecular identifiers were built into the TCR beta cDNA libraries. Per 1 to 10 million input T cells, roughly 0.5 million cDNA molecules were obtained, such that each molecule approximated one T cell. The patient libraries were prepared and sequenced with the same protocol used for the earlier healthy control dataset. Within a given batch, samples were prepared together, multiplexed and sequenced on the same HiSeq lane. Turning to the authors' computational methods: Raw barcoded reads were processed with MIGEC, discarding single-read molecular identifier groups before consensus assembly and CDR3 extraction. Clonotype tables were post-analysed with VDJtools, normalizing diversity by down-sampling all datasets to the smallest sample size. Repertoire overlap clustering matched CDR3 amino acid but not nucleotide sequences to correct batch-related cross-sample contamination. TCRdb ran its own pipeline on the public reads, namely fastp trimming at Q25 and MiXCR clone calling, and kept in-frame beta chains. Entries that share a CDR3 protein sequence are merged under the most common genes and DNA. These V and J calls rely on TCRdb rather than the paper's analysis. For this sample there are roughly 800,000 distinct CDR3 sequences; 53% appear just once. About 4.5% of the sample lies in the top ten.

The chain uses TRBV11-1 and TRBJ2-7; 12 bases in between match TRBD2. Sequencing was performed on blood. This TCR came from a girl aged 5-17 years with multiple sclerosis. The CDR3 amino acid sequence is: CASSGLGLAGSYEQYF. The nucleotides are TGTGCCAGCAGCGGCCTGGGACTAGCGGGCTCCTACGAGCAGTACTTC.